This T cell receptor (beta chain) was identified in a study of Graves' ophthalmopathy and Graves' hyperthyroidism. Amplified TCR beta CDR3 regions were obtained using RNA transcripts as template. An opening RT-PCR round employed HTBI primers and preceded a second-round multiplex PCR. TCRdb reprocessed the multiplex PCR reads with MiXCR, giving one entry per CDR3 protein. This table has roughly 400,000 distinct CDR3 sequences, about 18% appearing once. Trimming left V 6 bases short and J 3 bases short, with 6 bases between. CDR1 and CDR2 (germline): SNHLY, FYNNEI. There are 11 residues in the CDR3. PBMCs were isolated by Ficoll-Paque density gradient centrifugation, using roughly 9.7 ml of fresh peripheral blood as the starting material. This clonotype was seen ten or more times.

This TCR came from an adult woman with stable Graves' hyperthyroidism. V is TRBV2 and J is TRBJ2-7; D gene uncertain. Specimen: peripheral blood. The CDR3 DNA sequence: TGTGCCAGCAGGTATAGCTACGAGCAGTACTTC. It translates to CASRYSYEQYF.